This TCR beta chain was obtained from a study of beta chain features in type 1 diabetes. The wider study: Age and gender were similar between patients and healthy donors, as were cell yields.

This CDR3 region has 13 residues. The germline CDR1 and CDR2 sequences are SGHDT and YYEEEE. V was clipped by 3 bases and J by 1 base, with 7 bases between them. Broader study findings: Whether TCRB rearrangement is influenced by HLA type was left unresolved in this analysis. More deletions and fewer insertions at VDJ junctions were found in patients with type 1 diabetes.

The sequenced template was cDNA made from the entire isolated RNA. The method was immunoSEQ multiplex PCR; TCRdb's version includes in-frame clones alone and lacks a portion of them. The profile shows 150,000 or so clones, around 10% of them singletons. This clone was seen a few times. Its cognate antigen is unknown. Populations obtained by sorting all exceeded 98% purity. The origin of this receptor is a man aged 18 to 30 in good health. The chain joins TRBV5-6 to TRBJ1-2; no clear D. Sample: central memory CD4+ T cells from blood. The CDR3 protein is CASSSTGNYGYTF. In DNA form, the CDR3 reads TGTGCCAGCAGCTCAACGGGTAACTATGGCTACACCTTC.